These T cell receptor beta chains were read from a single sample in a study of blood T cell repertoires in COVID-19. Using immunoSEQ multiplex PCR, the repertoire was profiled, and TCRdb retains in-frame clones only, with some absent. The sample consists of 150,000 or so clones, 83% of them appearing once. The sequencing sample was made of peripheral blood. These receptors came from a woman between 55 and 75 years old with COVID-19, enrolled during active disease. The CDR3 runs from the conserved cysteine through the conserved F or W. The order of the fields is V gene, D gene, J gene, CDR3 protein, CDR3 DNA. A D gene is named only where the DNA matches it firmly.

TRBV6-5	-	TRBJ1-6	CASNLGGHNSPLHF	TGTGCCAGCAACCTCGGGGGGCATAATTCACCCCTCCACTTT
TRBV19	TRBD1	TRBJ1-4	CASRTGTDSLGGEKLFF	TGTGCCAGTAGGACCGGGACAGACTCTTTAGGAGGTGAAAAACTGTTTTTT
TRBV28	TRBD1	TRBJ1-1	CASSPWTGSMGTEAFF	TGTGCCAGCAGTCCTTGGACAGGTTCTATGGGCACTGAAGCTTTCTTT
TRBV4-1	-	TRBJ1-1	CASSLGQSMNTEAFF	TGCGCCAGCAGCCTTGGACAGTCTATGAACACTGAAGCTTTCTTT
TRBV15	TRBD1	TRBJ1-2	CATSRGSTGTNGYTF	TGTGCCACCAGCAGAGGATCGACAGGGACCAACGGCTACACCTTC
TRBV2	TRBD2	TRBJ2-3	CASSEDGGGTDTQYF	TGTGCCAGCAGTGAAGATGGGGGGGGCACAGATACGCAGTATTTT
TRBV19	TRBD2	TRBJ2-2	CASSTSSGGHTGELFF	TGTGCCAGTAGTACCTCTAGCGGGGGGCACACCGGGGAGCTGTTTTTT
TRBV19	-	TRBJ1-2	CASRRHLNYGYTF	TGTGCCAGTAGAAGACATCTTAACTATGGCTACACCTTC
TRBV19	TRBD1	TRBJ1-2	CASVQSGTGDFYGYTF	TGTGCCAGCGTACAATCCGGGACAGGGGACTTCTATGGCTACACCTTC
TRBV3-1/TRBV3-2	TRBD1	TRBJ2-5	CASSRRQGQETQYF	TGTGCCAGCAGCCGCAGACAGGGACAAGAGACCCAGTACTTC
TRBV7-3	TRBD1	TRBJ1-1	CASRGQGETEAFF	TGTGCCAGCAGAGGGCAGGGGGAAACTGAAGCTTTCTTT
TRBV3-1/TRBV3-2	TRBD1	TRBJ1-2	CASSLGQGIGYGYTF	TGTGCCAGCAGCCTGGGACAGGGGATCGGCTATGGCTACACCTTC
TRBV19	TRBD2	TRBJ2-7	CASSIYGASGSYEQYF	TGTGCCAGTAGTATTTATGGGGCTAGCGGCTCCTACGAGCAGTACTTC
TRBV5-5	-	TRBJ1-2	CASSLIQGQGYYGYTF	TGTGCCAGCAGCTTGATACAGGGCCAGGGATACTATGGCTACACCTTC
TRBV3-1/TRBV3-2	-	TRBJ2-5	CASSQDLLQGRESGTQYF	TGTGCCAGCAGCCAAGATCTTTTGCAAGGACGGGAATCGGGGACCCAGTACTTC
TRBV7-9	-	TRBJ2-7	CASSPTGTYEQYF	TGTGCCAGCAGCCCGACAGGTACCTACGAGCAGTACTTC
TRBV19	-	TRBJ1-1	CASSIRGMNTEAFF	TGTGCCAGTAGTATAAGGGGTATGAACACTGAAGCTTTCTTT
TRBV10-2	TRBD2	TRBJ2-7	CASGSWTSGSDEQYF	TGCGCCAGCGGATCCTGGACTAGCGGGAGTGACGAGCAGTACTTC